This T cell receptor (beta chain) came from a study of blood T cell repertoires in COVID-19. At the level of the study: The samples span acute and convalescent COVID-19 from the United States, Italy and Spain. T cells, B-cell-depleted T cells, or PBMCs supplied cDNA or gDNA.

Per the original data handling: Reference gene primers were amplified, and this amplification served to estimate nucleated cell counts. Clones were read by immunoSEQ multiplex PCR, and TCRdb kept only the in-frame ones, dropping some. That table furnishes V, J and clone size, whereas the DNA furnished D and trimming. The data contain fewer than 500,000 clones, about 89% of them seen just once; the ten biggest clones take up around 4.5%. About this clone itself: Different DNA sequences within this sample yield the same CDR3.

The specimen sequenced was peripheral blood. The source of this sequence is a woman aged 25 to 39 with acute or convalescent COVID-19.

CDR3 protein: CASSYGGLTDTQYF. The CDR3 region has the DNA TGTGCCAGCAGTTACGGGGGACTAACAGATACGCAGTATTTT. This chain connects TRBV6-6 to TRBJ2-3, with TRBD2 matching 7 bases. The V gene end was trimmed by 2 bases and the J gene end by 3 bases; junction bases not matched to a gene: 2. This CDR3 has 14 residues. Germline V gene data show CDR1 as MNHNY and CDR2 as SVGAGI (reference sequence).